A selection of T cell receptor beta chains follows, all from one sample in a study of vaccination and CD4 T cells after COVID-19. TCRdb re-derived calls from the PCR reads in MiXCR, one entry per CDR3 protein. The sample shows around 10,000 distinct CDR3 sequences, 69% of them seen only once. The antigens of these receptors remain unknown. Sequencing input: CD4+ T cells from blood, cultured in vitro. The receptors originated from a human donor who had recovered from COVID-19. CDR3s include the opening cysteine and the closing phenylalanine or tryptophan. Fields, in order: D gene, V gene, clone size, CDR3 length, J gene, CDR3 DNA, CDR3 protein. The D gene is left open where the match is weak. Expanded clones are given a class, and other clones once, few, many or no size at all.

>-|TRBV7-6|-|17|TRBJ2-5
TGTGCTAGCAGCTTAGGGCTCTCGGGGGGCAGCCAAGAGACCCAGTACTTC
CASSLGLSGGSQETQYF
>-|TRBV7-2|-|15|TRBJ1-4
TGTGCCAGCAGCTTAGTAACAGCAACTAATGAAAAACTGTTTTTT
CASSLVTATNEKLFF
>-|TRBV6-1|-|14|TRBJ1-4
TGTGCCAGCAAAACCGATGCAACTAATGAAAAACTGTTTTTT
CASKTDATNEKLFF
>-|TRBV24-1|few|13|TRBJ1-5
TGTGCCACCAGTGAAACAGGTTCCGGACCCCAGCATTTT
CATSETGSGPQHF
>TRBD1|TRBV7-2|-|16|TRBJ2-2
TGTGCCAGCAGCTGGGCGACAGGGGTAATTACCGGGGAGCTGTTTTTT
CASSWATGVITGELFF
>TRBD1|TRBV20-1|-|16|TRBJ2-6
TGCAGTGCTCAGGGGGCGCGGGGCTCTGGGGCCAACGTCCTGACTTTC
CSAQGARGSGANVLTF
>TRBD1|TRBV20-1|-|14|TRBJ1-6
TGCAGTGCCGCCCGGGGGCAGGGGGCAAGGATCCTCCACTTT
CSAARGQGARILHF
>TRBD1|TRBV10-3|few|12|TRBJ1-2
TGTGCCATCAAAGGACAGGAGTATGGCTACACCTTC
CAIKGQEYGYTF
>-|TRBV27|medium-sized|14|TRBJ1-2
TGTGCCAGCAGTTTCTCTCACGGGGCCTCTGGCTACACCTTC
CASSFSHGASGYTF
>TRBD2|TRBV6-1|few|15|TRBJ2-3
TGTGCCAGCAGTGGACCCGGGACTAGCGGGTATATGCAGTATTTT
CASSGPGTSGYMQYF
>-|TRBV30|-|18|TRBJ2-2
TGTGCCTGGAGTGTTCTCAGACAGACCCTCGCGAACACCGGGGAGCTGTTTTTT
CAWSVLRQTLANTGELFF
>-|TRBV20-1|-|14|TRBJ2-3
TGCAGTGCTAGACACAACTCGGGAACAGATACGCAGTATTTT
CSARHNSGTDTQYF
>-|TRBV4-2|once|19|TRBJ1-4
TGTGCCAGCAGCCTCTCCCCAGTTCCCCGGGACCCGCGGCATGAAAAACTGTTTTTT
CASSLSPVPRDPRHEKLFF
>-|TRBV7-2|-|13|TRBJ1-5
TGTGCCAGCAGCTTTAGGGAACGCCAGCCCCAGCATTTT
CASSFRERQPQHF
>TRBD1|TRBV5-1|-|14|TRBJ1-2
TGCGCCAGCAGCTCGGACAGGGAATCCTATGGCTACACCTTC
CASSSDRESYGYTF
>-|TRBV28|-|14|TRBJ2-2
TGTGCCAGCAGTTACCACCGGGACTTCGGGGAGCTGTTTTTT
CASSYHRDFGELFF
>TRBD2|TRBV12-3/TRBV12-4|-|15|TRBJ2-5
TGTGCCAGCAGTAGGGGACTAGCGGAACAAGAGACCCAGTACTTC
CASSRGLAEQETQYF
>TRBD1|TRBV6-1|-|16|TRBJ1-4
TGTGCCAGCAGTGAGACAGGGGTCGGATGGAGTGAAAAACTGTTTTTT
CASSETGVGWSEKLFF
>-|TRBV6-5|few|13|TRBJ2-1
TGTGCCAGCAGTTACTCCGGGGTTGAGGAGCAGTTCTTC
CASSYSGVEEQFF
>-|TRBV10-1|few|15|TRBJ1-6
TGCGCCAGCAGTGGGGGGTCGGCGGATAATTCACCCCTCCACTTT
CASSGGSADNSPLHF
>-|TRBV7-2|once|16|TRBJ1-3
TGTGCCAGCAGCCTGACAGAGCGGCGCTCTGGAAACACCATATATTTT
CASSLTERRSGNTIYF
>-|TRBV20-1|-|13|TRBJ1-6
TGCAGTGTGCGGGGAGTCTATAATTCACCCCTCCACTTT
CSVRGVYNSPLHF
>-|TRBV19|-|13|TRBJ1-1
TGTGCCAGTAGTATAGGGCGGGGGACTGAAGCTTTCTTT
CASSIGRGTEAFF
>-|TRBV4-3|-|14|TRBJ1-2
TGCGCCAGCAGCCAAGATGAGGGGAGGTATGGCTACACCTTC
CASSQDEGRYGYTF
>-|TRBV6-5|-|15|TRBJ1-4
TGTGCCAGCAGTTACTCGGGGGGCCGGAGTGAAAAACTGTTTTTT
CASSYSGGRSEKLFF
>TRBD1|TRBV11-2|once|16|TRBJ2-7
TGTGCCAGCAGCCCTCGGACAGGGTCTGTATCCTACGAGCAGTACTTC
CASSPRTGSVSYEQYF
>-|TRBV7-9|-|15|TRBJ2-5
TGTGCCAGCAGCTTACCGGGCCTGGGGGTTGAGACCCAGTACTTC
CASSLPGLGVETQYF
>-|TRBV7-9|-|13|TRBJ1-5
TGTGCCAGCAGCCTAACAAGTAATCAGCCCCAGCATTTT
CASSLTSNQPQHF
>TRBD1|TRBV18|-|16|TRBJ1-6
TGTGCCAGCTCACCACCAGGAGGGGGCGCAAAGTCACCCCTCCACTTT
CASSPPGGGAKSPLHF
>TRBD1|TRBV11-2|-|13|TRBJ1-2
TGTGCCAGCAGCCCAGAAGGGGGCCGGGGCTACACCTTC
CASSPEGGRGYTF
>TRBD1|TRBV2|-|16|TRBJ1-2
TGTGCCAGATCCGGGACAGGGGGCCTCTCTAACTATGGCTACACCTTC
CARSGTGGLSNYGYTF
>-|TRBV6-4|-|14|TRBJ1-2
TGTGCCAGCAGTGACTCTCGGGGGACGAGAGGCTACACCTTC
CASSDSRGTRGYTF
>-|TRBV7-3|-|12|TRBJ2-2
TGTGCCAGCAGCCCGGACATCGGGGAGCTGTTTTTT
CASSPDIGELFF
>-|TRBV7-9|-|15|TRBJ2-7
TGTGCCAGCAGCTTCACACAGGGACAAGCGATCGAGCAGTACTTC
CASSFTQGQAIEQYF
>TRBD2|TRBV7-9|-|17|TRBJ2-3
TGTGCCAGCAGCTTAGGGAGGCGACTAGCGGGACAGGATACGCAGTATTTT
CASSLGRRLAGQDTQYF
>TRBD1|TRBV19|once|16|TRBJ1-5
TGTGCCAGTAGTATGTGGGGACAGGGGAGGAATCAGCCCCAGCATTTT
CASSMWGQGRNQPQHF
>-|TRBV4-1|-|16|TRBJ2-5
TGCGCCAGCAGCCCCAGGGGAGAAATGGTTCGAGAGACCCAGTACTTC
CASSPRGEMVRETQYF
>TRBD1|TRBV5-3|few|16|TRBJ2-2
TGTGCCAGAAGACCTCGGACAGGGGGGGACACCGGGGAGCTGTTTTTT
CARRPRTGGDTGELFF
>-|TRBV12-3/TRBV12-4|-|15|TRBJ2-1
TGTGCCAGCAGTTACACCAGGGGGGCCTACAATGAGCAGTTCTTC
CASSYTRGAYNEQFF
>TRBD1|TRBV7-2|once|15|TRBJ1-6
TGTGCCAGCAGACCCGACAGGGCCTATAATTCACCCCTCCACTTT
CASRPDRAYNSPLHF
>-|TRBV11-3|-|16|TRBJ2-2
TGTGCCAGCAGCCCAGCCCGGCAAGCGAACACCGGGGAGCTGTTTTTT
CASSPARQANTGELFF
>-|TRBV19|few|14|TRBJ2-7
TGTGCCAGTAGTATGGGAGGTTCGGTTAATGATCGGTACTTC
CASSMGGSVNDRYF
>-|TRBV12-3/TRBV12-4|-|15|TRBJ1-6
TGTGCCAGCAGTTTACAGGGAAGCGGGATGCCGGCCCTCCACTTT
CASSLQGSGMPALHF
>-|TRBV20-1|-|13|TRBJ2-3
TGCAGTGCCCGTCACCAGAGCACAGATACGCAGTATTTT
CSARHQSTDTQYF
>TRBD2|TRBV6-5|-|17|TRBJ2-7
TGTGCCAGCAGTTACATGGGACTAGCGGGAGACTCCTACGAGCAGTACTTC
CASSYMGLAGDSYEQYF
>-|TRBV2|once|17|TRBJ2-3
TGTGCCAGCAGTGTACGAGGGCCGGGTGAGCGCCAAGATACGCAGTATTTT
CASSVRGPGERQDTQYF
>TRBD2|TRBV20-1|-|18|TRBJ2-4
TGCAGTGCCATCCCGACTAGCGGGAGGGCCCGAGCCAAAAACATTCAGTACTTC
CSAIPTSGRARAKNIQYF
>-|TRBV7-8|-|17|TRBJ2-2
TGTGCCAGCAGCTTAGTGGGACTTACTTTGGTCGCCGGGGAGCTGTTTTTT
CASSLVGLTLVAGELFF
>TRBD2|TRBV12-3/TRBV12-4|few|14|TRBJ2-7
TGTGCCAGCAGCCGAAGCGGGGTCCTTGGCGAGCAGTACTTC
CASSRSGVLGEQYF
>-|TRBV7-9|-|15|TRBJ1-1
TGTGCCAGCAGCTTGGAAGCGGCAGGGCGCTCTGAAGCTTTCTTT
CASSLEAAGRSEAFF
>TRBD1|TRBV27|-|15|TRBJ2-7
TGTGCCAGCAGTAAGACAGGGAGTTCTTTCTACGAGCAGTACTTC
CASSKTGSSFYEQYF
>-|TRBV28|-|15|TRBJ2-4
TGTGCCAGCAGTCCTCAGGGGTTAGCTGAAAACATTCAGTACTTC
CASSPQGLAENIQYF
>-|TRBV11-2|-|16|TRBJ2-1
TGTGCCAGCAGCTCAGTGGTGGCGTTCTCCTACAATGAGCAGTTCTTC
CASSSVVAFSYNEQFF
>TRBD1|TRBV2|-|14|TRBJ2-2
TGTGCCAGCAGACGGGACAGGGGGACCGGGGAGCTGTTTTTT
CASRRDRGTGELFF
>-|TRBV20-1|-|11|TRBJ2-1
TGCAGTGCTATTACTTACAATGAGCAGTTCTTC
CSAITYNEQFF
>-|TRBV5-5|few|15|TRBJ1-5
TGTGCCAGCAGCACGGTAGGTGGGAACAATCAGCCCCAGCATTTT
CASSTVGGNNQPQHF